The T cell receptor (beta chain) described here comes from a study of cytomegalovirus exposure and HLA in healthy donors (dated by TCRdb to about 2017). About the full investigation: In an earlier analysis of some 550 of the donors, 250 to 350 Gb of sequence data and 90 million to 120 million unique TCR beta sequences from 180 million or so T cells were reported. All discovery cohort repertoires had been generated on a single sequencing platform. Roughly 300 gigabases of sequencing data and some 85 million unique TCR sequences were included in an early release covering 550 to 800 HLA-typed donors. Besides the first cohort of hundreds of subjects, a separate validation cohort made up of 120 different subjects was used. To predict cytomegalovirus infection status, the study brought together high-throughput TCR immunosequencing, statistical association of individual TCRs with disease status, and machine learning. A later analysis re-examined previously published TCR beta repertoires from roughly 720 donors and added high-resolution HLA genotyping to investigate patterns of TCR occurrence. Typing coverage differed by locus: A, B, C, DRB1 and DQB1 were typed in roughly 629-630 donors, DQA1 in around 500, DPA1 in some 600, and DPB1 in 472. Among a few hundred genotyped donors of the cohort, an average of about 240,000 unique TCR beta nucleotide sequences were sequenced per donor, roughly 20% of them non-productive. The later analysis used no new phenotypic data to find candidate immune exposures, relying instead on TCR beta sequences and their occurrence across donors. The aim of the study was to test whether cataloging public T cell receptors could identify signatures of past pathogen exposure. In an earlier analysis of 500 to 650 of the donors, high-throughput TCR beta sequencing was used to judge whether each TCR beta V gene segment behaved as functional or pseudogenic. The study profiled the T cell repertoires of around 700 subjects by immunosequencing and related them to cytomegalovirus serostatus. In a later genetic analysis, genome-wide SNP genotypes for about 55% of the roughly 670 donors were used, and that subset was treated as a discovery cohort. Donor age, sex, ethnicity and CMV serostatus were compiled alongside the repertoire data. A handful of DR-DQ haplotypes were handled as single units for association and clustering because linkage in the cohort was strong. Of the 300 to 500 genotyped donors, 81% were placed in the genetic ancestry cluster associated with self-reported Caucasian donors. Class I and class II HLA loci were covered by the typing at four-digit resolution.

Overall results and qualifications from the work: Compared with equally common non-associated chains, HLA-associated TCR beta chains in a later analysis were more clonally expanded and had lower generation probabilities. In a later genetic analysis, fewer N-insertions in productive TCRs were reported among donors in an Asian-associated ancestry cluster than the approximately 670-donor mean. When HLA alleles, especially DR and DQ, strongly co-occurred, attributing TCR associations to individual alleles was difficult. Correlated functional status among segregating V segments might be attributable to linkage disequilibrium, but an unknown experimental factor could not be ruled out. In an earlier analysis of about 540 of the donors, most TCR beta V segments were observed in productive rearrangements about 87% or about 30% of the time, broadly matching IMGT annotations. According to the authors, the approach could potentially be generalized to other disease states and immunological phenotypes. The sequencing pipeline was judged likely to have produced a cluster of highly shared sequence variants as a technical artifact. Most TCR sequences were seen in very few donors, while some public TCRs were found in many individuals. Approximately 18 rarely observed V segments, including chromosome 9 orphons, were excluded from the earlier analysis of some 590 of the donors because counts were too low. The 87-base-pair reads could not distinguish some IMGT-functional V segments, including TRBV6-2 and TRBV6-3, so those segments were excluded. This cohort had only TCR beta chains sequenced, and the lack of alpha or paired-chain data limited which features could be detected. The classifier was reported to diagnose cytomegalovirus status with high specificity and sensitivity in both the original and validation cohorts. In a later analysis, several top co-occurrence clusters were reported to appear linked to parvovirus B19, influenza, CMV and Epstein-Barr virus. The study listed approximately 150 TCR beta chains as associated with cytomegalovirus. HLA typing was unavailable for some donors at each locus, so association tests used only the typed subset. A later analysis found that most CMV-associated TCR beta chains appeared HLA-restricted, with HLA associations seemingly driven largely by CMV exposure. At a false discovery rate of 0.05, a later analysis linked under 20,000 TCR beta sequences to specific HLA alleles. For the cohort, immune exposure information was limited to CMV serostatus. A few of the identified cytomegalovirus-associated TCR beta chains were confirmed in vitro to be specific for cytomegalovirus antigens. A later analysis found that TCR association rates varied across HLA loci, with DRB1 alleles showing the most associated TCRs and HLA-C alleles the fewest. V-gene and J-gene trimming of TCR beta chains was associated with a missense DCLRE1C variant in a later genetic analysis, and the association was replicated in an independent cohort. A further reported finding was that TCR beta sequences accurately predicted the HLA-A and HLA-B alleles for most subjects in the first cohort. Sequencing depth was assumed to be roughly uniform across donors in the presence/absence analyses, though that assumption may not hold.

The cohort comprised approximately 700 healthy bone marrow donors. At the time of sampling, every cohort member was nominally healthy, though immune exposures that went unrecorded were likely present. The donor was CMV seronegative and belonged to the group of more than 300 seronegative cohort members. A peripheral blood sample was collected from each donor, and TCR beta sequencing was performed on peripheral blood mononuclear cells. The Qiagen DNeasy Blood Extraction Kit was used to extract genomic DNA from the blood cell samples. This clone was detected once. The antigen this receptor binds is unknown. Base quality data are lacking; no much larger clone is found one base away. CDR1 and CDR2 were assigned from the germline V gene as MNHNS and SASEGT. Taken from cysteine to phenylalanine, the CDR3 has 15 residues. Only the CDR3 DNA stays, 45 bases, in frame from base 1. V drops 6 bases and J drops 8 bases, leaving 22 bases in between.

Preparation of the library involved the immunoSEQ multiplex PCR assay. The multiplex PCR relied on a mix of 60 forward primers for TCR Vbeta segments and 13 reverse primers for TCR Jbeta segments. The CDR3 region of rearranged TCR beta genes was amplified from genomic DNA with a multiplex PCR assay. The amplified TCR beta libraries were sequenced on the Illumina HiSeq System as 87-base-pair reads. The published analysis was carried out like this. A later analysis tallied 70 million to 100 million unique TCR beta chains across the 640 or so repertoires, and approximately 12 million of those chains were shared by two or more donors. Raw reads were error-corrected and collapsed into unique sequences by a nearest-neighbor algorithm in which closely related sequences were merged to remove PCR and sequencing errors. Alignment of CDR3 sequences to IMGT reference sequences was used to assign V, D and J gene segments. For a sequence to be retained, a match of at least six nucleotides to both a V gene segment and a J gene segment was required. A rearrangement was called productive if the CDR3 had no stop codons and remained in frame with V and J, and every other rearrangement was called non-productive. Following IMGT convention, CDR3 was defined as the stretch from the second conserved V-encoded cysteine to the conserved J-encoded phenylalanine. Sequences without an unambiguous match to a single V gene segment were excluded from the earlier analysis of a few hundred of the donors. An earlier analysis of around 600 of the donors classified V segments as functional when productive rearrangements were above 56.7% and as segregating when the standard deviation between donors was above 5%. To diagnose cytomegalovirus status from the catalog of TCR beta chain sequences, a statistical classification framework was built. In a later analysis, V and J genes were assigned by comparing TCR nucleotide sequences against IMGT/GENE-DB human TR gene sequences. A later analysis assigned CDR3 sequences and most-parsimonious VDJ recombination scenarios with the TCRdist pipeline. In a later analysis, each TCR beta chain was defined by its CDR3 amino acid sequence together with its V-gene family, and reads lacking a unique V-gene family were excluded. A later analysis removed roughly 590 highly shared, low-generation-probability nucleotide sequences to deal with suspected cross-contamination and a sequencing artifact. In a later analysis, a clonal expansion index was calculated for each public chain from normalized within-repertoire ranks of inferred template counts. In a later analysis, generation probabilities were computed with a VDJ recombination model fitted to out-of-frame rearrangements, and the resulting probabilities were checked against IGoR. In a later analysis, TCR-TCR, TCR-HLA and TCR-CMV co-occurrence was scored with hypergeometric tests, and a repertoire-size bias correction was applied to TCR pairs. In a later analysis, false discovery rates were estimated by permuting HLA or CMV assignments 20 times. A later analysis grouped co-occurring TCRs with DBSCAN, adding TCRdist sequence similarity when clustering within HLA-allele-positive subsets. Co-occurrence clustering excluded repertoires with fewer than 30,000 or more than 120,000 public chains, plus five with anomalous nucleotide sharing. The clones in this table, taken by TCRdb from immuneACCESS, are in-frame only. Not every clone is retained; where verified, under half of the shortfall comes from an unresolved V gene, and the cause of the rest is unknown. V and J calls and clone size come straight from that table; D and trimming were deduced from the DNA. The sample has 90,000 or so clones on record, roughly 77% of them singletons. In total, the top ten clones hold about 4% of the sample.

This receptor chain uses TRBV6-1 and TRBJ1-2; there is no confident call for the D gene. This clonotype was sampled from a man aged 55 to 70 in good health and CMV-seronegative. Sequencing input: PBMCs. The sequenced DNA: TGTGCCAGCAGCTCGGCTTTCGGAAGTCGGAGGGGCTACACCTTC. It codes for CASSSAFGSRRGYTF.